A single sample gave rise to the 32 T cell receptor beta chains below, sequenced in a study of T-cell reconstitution after alpha-beta-depleted transplantation in children. TCRbeta library construction was performed incorporating unique molecular identifiers. One entry per CDR3 protein, called by TCRdb with MiXCR from the PCR reads. The sample contains over 85,000 distinct CDR3 sequences, under 9% of which appear only once. This sample comprised PBMCs, obtained before TCRalphabeta/CD19-depleted stem cell transplant. These receptors were taken from a boy aged 2-9 years with acute lymphoblastic leukemia, due to receive a stem cell transplant.

The chain has TRBV6-5 and TRBJ2-5, with 7 positions matching TRBD2. This CDR3 contains 14 residues. Germline CDR1 MNHEY, CDR2 SVGAGI. J was trimmed by 5 bases and V by 2 bases; bases with no gene match: 5. The chain's CDR3 is CASSYGREQETQYF. CDR3 in DNA: TGTGCCAGCAGTTACGGGAGGGAGCAGGAGACCCAGTACTTC.

This clonotype has ten or more counts. The chain recombines TRBV2 with TRBJ2-3; 10 bases agree with TRBD2. The CDR3 totals 16 residues. Looked up from germline, CDR1 is SNHLY and CDR2 is FYNNEI. Losses at the gene ends were 4 bases for V and 4 bases for J; bases not matched to a gene: 8. CDR3 sequence reads: CASSGGASGGADTQYF. Here the CDR3 DNA reads TGTGCCAGCAGTGGGGGGGCTAGCGGGGGTGCAGATACGCAGTATTTT.

Ten or more counts support this clonotype. This sequence joins TRBV13 and TRBJ1-2; TRBD1 matches at 7 bases. The junction had 9 bases not matched to a gene; V was cut back by 4 bases and J by 4 bases. Germline CDR1 and CDR2: PRHDT and FYEKMQ (reference sequence). The CDR3 runs 15 residues. CDR3 sequence reads: CASSSDQGGGYGYTF. The CDR3 DNA follows: TGTGCCAGCAGCTCCGACCAGGGGGGTGGCTATGGCTACACCTTC.

Many counts were recorded for this clonotype. The chain employs TRBV7-2 and TRBJ2-7, with 7 bases aligning to TRBD1. The ends lost 7 bases at V and 4 bases at J; junction bases unmatched: 10. Per the germline V gene, CDR1 is SGHTA and CDR2 is FQGNSA. The CDR3 spans 14 residues. CDR3 loop: CASTMDRTPYEQYF. DNA of the CDR3: TGTGCCAGCACCATGGACAGGACACCTTACGAGCAGTACTTC.

This chain links TRBV6-5 with TRBJ1-1, with D possibly TRBD1 on 5 matching bases. The CDR3 consists of 15 residues. Trimming took 2 bases from V and 11 from J, leaving 21 bases between them. CDR1 and CDR2 from the germline V gene are MNHEY and SVGAGI. The CDR3 DNA is TGTGCCAGCAGTTACCGGAGGACAAGCCTCTTGATGGCTTTCTTT. Translating gives CASSYRRTSLLMAFF.

Ten or more counts support this clonotype. The V gene is TRBV6-5, the J gene TRBJ2-7; 8 bases line up with TRBD2. CDR1 MNHEY and CDR2 SVGAGI come from the germline V gene. This CDR3 spans 15 amino acids. V shed 0 bases and J 2 bases; nucleotides not matched to a gene: 3. The CDR3 nucleotides read TGTGCCAGCAGTTACTCAGGCGGGGGGCCCTACGAGCAGTACTTC. It encodes CASSYSGGGPYEQYF.

The chain carries TRBV2 and TRBJ2-3; the match to TRBD1 covers 11 bases. V shed 9 bases and J 3 bases; nucleotides not matched to a gene: 5. In germline, CDR1 is SNHLY, CDR2 FYNNEI. The CDR3 has 14 amino acids. The CDR3 loop is CARHRDRGTDTQYF. The CDR3 DNA is TGTGCCAGGCACCGGGACAGGGGGACAGATACGCAGTATTTT.

V is TRBV7-2 and J is TRBJ2-3; D uncertain. This CDR3 comprises 15 residues. Trimming left V 5 bases short and J 0 bases short, with 12 bases between. Germline V lookup: CDR1 SGHTA, CDR2 FQGNSA. CDR3 bases: TGTGCCAGCAGCCCCCCGGGCCTTAGCACAGATACGCAGTATTTT. Its translation: CASSPPGLSTDTQYF. Based on the CDR3 plus reference TRBV7-2 and TRBJ2-3, the full variable domain is GAGVSQSPSNKVTEKGKDVELRCDPISGHTALYWYRQSLGQGLEFLIYFQGNSAPDKSGLPSDRFSAERTGGSVSTLTIQRTQQEDSAVYLCASSPPGLSTDTQYFGPGTRLTVL.

In this sample, this clonotype turned up many times. The chain uses TRBV7-9 and TRBJ2-2; D uncertain. The V gene lost 1 base and the J gene lost 3 bases, with 6 bases spanning the gap. CDR1 and CDR2 from the germline V gene are SEHNR and FQNEAQ (reference sequence). This CDR3 has 14 residues. CDR3 bases: TGTGCCAGCAGCTTAGACACCGACACCGGGGAGCTGTTTTTT. Protein product: CASSLDTDTGELFF.

The rearrangement links TRBV5-1 to TRBJ1-1, with D tentatively TRBD1 (6 bases). The germline CDR1 and CDR2 sequences are SGHRS and YFSETQ. The CDR3 has 15 amino acids. V gave up 4 bases and J gave up 1 base, with 14 bases separating them. Written as DNA, the CDR3 is TGCGCCAGCAGCCCGGACCCACAGGGGAACACTGAAGCTTTCTTT. Translating gives CASSPDPQGNTEAFF.

This clonotype came up many times. The CDR3 region is CASSLAYDPSETQYF. CDR3 nucleotide sequence: TGTGCCAGCAGTTTAGCCTATGACCCCTCGGAGACCCAGTACTTC. This sequence joins TRBV28 and TRBJ2-5; D uncertain. Germline assignment: CDR1 MDHEN and CDR2 SYDVKM. V lost 2 bases and J lost 5, with 15 bases in between. The CDR3 extends over 15 amino acids.

This clonotype has a count of ten or more. CDR3 amino acids: CASSPLDRAETQYF. CDR3 coding DNA: TGTGCCAGCAGTCCACTGGACAGGGCAGAGACCCAGTACTTC. The chain combines TRBV27 with TRBJ2-5, with 8 bases matching TRBD1. CDR3 length equals 14 residues. In germline, CDR1 is MNHEY, CDR2 SMNVEV (reference sequence). With V trimmed by 5 bases and J by 4 bases, 6 bases remained unmatched.

This clonotype occurred a few times. The rearrangement uses TRBV2 and TRBJ1-1; no clear D gene. The CDR3 consists of 14 residues. Between the trimmed V and J ends, which lost 1 base and 1 base, there was a span of 7 bases. Germline CDR1 reads SNHLY; CDR2 reads FYNNEI. Here the CDR3 DNA reads TGTGCCAGCAGTGAAGGGTGGAGGAACACTGAAGCTTTCTTT. Protein product: CASSEGWRNTEAFF. The complete variable domain, with remaining parts taken from reference TRBV2 and TRBJ1-1, reads EPEVTQTPSHQVTQMGQEVILRCVPISNHLYFYWYRQILGQKVEFLVSFYNNEISEKSEIFDDQFSVERPDGSNFTLKIRSTKLEDSAMYFCASSEGWRNTEAFFGQGTRLTVV.

Note on this clonotype: This sequence may be a read error, since a much larger clone differs from it by one base. As DNA, the CDR3 is TGTGCCAGCAGCCAAGAGCGGGGGGGGTTATATACGCAGTATTTT. Amino acids: CASSQERGGLYTQYF. The chain joins TRBV4-2 to TRBJ2-3; 9 bases align to TRBD2. The trim removed 0 bases at V and 7 bases at J, leaving 5 bases unmatched. Germline loops: CDR1 LGHNA, CDR2 YNFKEQ. The CDR3 consists of 15 residues.

There are many counts of this clonotype. The CDR3 sequence is CASSPAFNYGYTF. The CDR3 region has the DNA TGTGCCAGCAGCCCCGCCTTTAACTATGGCTACACCTTC. The genes are TRBV27 and TRBJ1-2, with unresolved D. Trimming cost V 6 bases and J 1 base, with 9 bases left between them. Germline values: CDR1 MNHEY, CDR2 SMNVEV (reference sequence). This CDR3 has 13 amino acids.

This clonotype was observed at least ten times. The genes are TRBV5-5 and TRBJ2-2; 10 bases fit TRBD1. CDR3 length: 16 amino acids. V lost 3 bases and J lost 4; bases outside the gene matches: 6. Germline V gives CDR1 SGHKS, CDR2 YYEKEE (reference sequence). The CDR3, as DNA: TGTGCCAGCAGCTCCGGGACAGGGGTCGTCACCGGGGAGCTGTTTTTT. Encoded protein: CASSSGTGVVTGELFF.

This chain links TRBV4-2 with TRBJ2-5; D perhaps matches TRBD2 (6 bases). The CDR3 has 15 amino acids. Germline CDR1 reads LGHNA; CDR2 reads YNFKEQ. V was trimmed by 7 bases and J by 4 bases, leaving 19 bases between them. The CDR3 sequence: CASTLILGEAETQYF. CDR3 in DNA: TGTGCCAGCACCCTCATTTTGGGGGAGGCAGAGACCCAGTACTTC.

This clonotype was detected a few times. The chain links TRBV25-1 to TRBJ1-2; 7 bases fit TRBD1. The V and J ends lost 6 bases and 5 bases, in that order; junction bases with no gene match: 9. This CDR3 comprises 14 residues. Germline CDR1 and CDR2: MGHDK and SYGVNS. CDR3 loop: CASRQAGTAYGYTF. The CDR3 DNA reads as TGTGCCAGCAGGCAGGCCGGGACAGCTTATGGCTACACCTTC.

In its sample, this clonotype was seen a few times. The chain carries TRBV6-1 and TRBJ1-2, with D tentatively TRBD1 (6 bases). The V and J ends lost 1 base and 5 bases respectively, with 20 bases between them. This CDR3 comprises 17 residues. The germline gives CDR1 MNHNS, CDR2 SASEGT. The CDR3 DNA is TGTGCCAGCAGTGAAGAGGATTGGGGGCAGGGTCATTATGGCTACACCTTC. Translated, it gives CASSEEDWGQGHYGYTF.

There are many counts of this clonotype. V is TRBV4-1 and J is TRBJ2-1, with TRBD2 as a possible D gene (5 bases). With 6 bases removed from V and 9 bases from J, the gap between germline ends came to 18 bases. From germline, CDR1 is MGHRA and CDR2 YSYEKL. This CDR3 has 14 amino acids. CDR3 protein: CASRALDGYPEQFF. The CDR3 nucleotides are TGCGCCAGCAGGGCACTAGACGGTTATCCTGAGCAGTTCTTC.

Many counts were recorded for this clonotype. The rearrangement uses TRBV5-6 and TRBJ2-3; D is ambiguous. The germline V and J ends were trimmed by 4 bases and 1 base, with 1 base remaining between them. Germline loops: CDR1 SGHDT, CDR2 YYEEEE. This CDR3 comprises 11 residues. The DNA of the CDR3 is TGTGCCAGCAGCCGCACAGATACGCAGTATTTT. Its protein is CASSRTDTQYF.

This clonotype was counted between two and nine times. The chain uses TRBV9 and TRBJ2-3, with TRBD2 matching 8 bases. CDR3 size: 16 residues. The germline V gene has CDR1 SGDLS and CDR2 YYNGEE. The junction had 8 bases not matched to a gene; V was cut back by 0 bases and J by 5 bases. The CDR3 DNA is TGTGCCAGCAGCGTAGAGGTCGGGGGGGGCGTAGATACGCAGTATTTT. As protein: CASSVEVGGGVDTQYF. The full variable domain, its missing parts supplied by reference TRBV9 and TRBJ2-3, is DSGVTQTPKHLITATGQRVTLRCSPRSGDLSVYWYQQSLDQGLQFLIQYYNGEERAKGNILERFSAQQFPDLHSELNLSSLELGDSALYFCASSVEVGGGVDTQYFGPGTRLTVL.

This clonotype was seen ten or more times. The V call is TRBV20-1, the J call TRBJ2-5; D is ambiguous. Germline V CDR1 and CDR2: DFQATT, SNEGSKA (reference sequence). The CDR3 consists of 14 residues. Trimming took 2 bases from V and 5 from J, leaving 15 bases between them. CDR3 sequence (DNA): TGCAGTGCTAGAAGTGGCAGTGGTTTCGAGACCCAGTACTTC. Amino acids: CSARSGSGFETQYF.

This clonotype was detected ten times or more. The rearrangement uses TRBV20-1 and TRBJ2-7; D is possibly TRBD2 (6 bases). The CDR3 is 12 residues long. The V end was cut by 6 bases, the J end by 0 bases, with 9 bases between. Germline V gives CDR1 DFQATT, CDR2 SNEGSKA (reference sequence). This chain's CDR3 is CSARDSSYEQYF. CDR3 nucleotides: TGCAGTGCCCGGGACTCCTCCTACGAGCAGTACTTC.

A few counts support this clonotype. This rearrangement joins TRBV5-5 to TRBJ1-5; 7 nucleotides agree with TRBD1. Germline values: CDR1 SGHKS, CDR2 YYEKEE (reference sequence). The ends lost 0 bases at V and 8 bases at J; junction bases unmatched: 8. The CDR3 extends over 15 amino acids. CDR3 nucleotides: TGTGCCAGCAGCTTGGCCTCACAGGGGTTGGAGCCCCAGCATTTT. This codes for CASSLASQGLEPQHF.

The chain has TRBV11-2 and TRBJ1-2; D not certain. The CDR3 has 16 amino acids. Germline V gene lookup returns CDR1 SGHAT and CDR2 FQNNGV. V was pared by 0 bases and J by 4 bases, with 15 bases between. The CDR3 loop reads CASSLDVSAVRYGYTF. The CDR3 DNA follows: TGTGCCAGCAGCTTAGATGTTTCGGCTGTCCGCTATGGCTACACCTTC.

Worth noting for this clonotype: Being one base from a much bigger clone, this may be a read error. The genes are TRBV20-1 and TRBJ2-7, with TRBD2 as a possible D gene (5 bases). Trimming stripped 8 bases from V and 2 bases from J, with 13 bases between. CDR1 and CDR2 from the germline V gene are DFQATT and SNEGSKA (reference sequence). CDR3 length: 12 amino acids. CDR3 coding DNA: TGCAGTACAGAGAGGGAGACCTACGAGCAGTACTTC. It encodes CSTERETYEQYF.

In its sample, this clonotype was seen many times. The chain is built from TRBV6-5 and TRBJ1-1; TRBD1 might be the D (5 bases). V dropped 0 bases and J dropped 6 bases, with 14 bases sitting between them. The CDR3 covers 15 residues. Germline CDR1 is MNHEY and CDR2 is SVGAGI. The CDR3 spells CASSYSSQGESEAFF. CDR3 bases: TGTGCCAGCAGTTACTCGAGCCAGGGAGAGTCTGAAGCTTTCTTT.

Ten or more counts support this clonotype. V usage is TRBV3-1 and J usage is TRBJ1-2, with 10 bases matching TRBD1. The CDR3 is 15 amino acids. Germline CDR1 and CDR2: LGHDT and YNNKEL (reference sequence). With 1 base clipped from V and 5 bases from J, the junction kept 4 bases outside the gene matches. Written as DNA, the CDR3 is TGTGCCAGCAGCCAAGGCTTGGGACAGGGGTATGGCTACACCTTC. Its translation: CASSQGLGQGYGYTF.

This chain links TRBV18 with TRBJ1-1; D is unresolved. Trimming cost V 3 bases and J 3 bases, with 8 bases left between them. CDR1 KGHSH and CDR2 LQKENI come from the germline V gene. The CDR3 loop spans 13 amino acids. CDR3 sequence (DNA): TGTGCCAGCTCACCCTCGGCCGACACTGAAGCTTTCTTT. This codes for CASSPSADTEAFF.

The sample holds a few counts of this clonotype. This sequence joins TRBV20-1 and TRBJ1-5; no firm D call. The CDR3 runs 15 residues. Germline CDR1 is DFQATT and CDR2 is SNEGSKA (reference sequence). The V end was cut by 5 bases, the J end by 2 bases, with 16 bases between. The CDR3 nucleotides read TGCAGTGCTCACCTGGGTGGCAGTGGCAATCAGCCCCAGCATTTT. It yields the protein CSAHLGGSGNQPQHF.

This clonotype was observed many times. A junction end diverges from the germline sequence, so it may reflect a read error. V gene TRBV5-1 combines with J gene TRBJ2-5; D ambiguous. The CDR3 has 11 residues. Germline loops: CDR1 SGHRS, CDR2 YFSETQ. The DNA for the CDR3 is TGTGCCAGCAGTTTAGAAGAGACCCAGTACTTC. Encoded protein: CASSLEETQYF.